The text below deals with one TCR beta chain. The data belong to a study of sequential checkpoint blockade in melanoma. Only in-frame clones appear in the TCRdb table, and some are missing; sequencing was by immunoSEQ multiplex PCR. The data hold some 16,000 clones, with 60% to 80% observed a single time. Described treatment: randomized to nivolumab then ipilimumab (arm A) or the reverse (arm B). This CDR3 has 15 residues. The V segment lost 7 bases and the J segment 3 bases; nucleotides outside the gene matches: 11. Germline-derived CDR1 and CDR2 are MNHNS and SASEGT. The sample was CD8+ T cells sorted from blood (inferred from file names), taken from a patient given nivolumab and ipilimumab in sequence. The chain is built from TRBV6-1 and TRBJ2-7, with 8 bases matching TRBD2. This sequence was found in a human donor with melanoma. CDR3 amino acids: CASKNRAGGYYEQYF. DNA for the CDR3: TGTGCCAGCAAGAATCGGGCGGGAGGCTACTACGAGCAGTACTTC.